This paragraph covers one T cell receptor beta chain sequence. This sample stems from a study of T cell responses to AZD1222 COVID-19 vaccine. This CDR3 has 16 amino acids. Trimming took 0 bases from V and 1 from J; bases not matched to a gene: 6. The germline CDR1 and CDR2 sequences are KGHSH and LQKENI. The data were produced by immunoSEQ multiplex PCR, yet TCRdb's version contains in-frame clones alone and is incomplete. The sample consists of around 140,000 clones, around 93% of them appearing once. The TCR originated in an adult who received the AZD1222 COVID-19 vaccine. The rearrangement uses TRBV18 and TRBJ2-7, with TRBD2 identical over 7 bases. The specimen was peripheral blood, collected 28 days after the second AZD1222 dose. CDR3 DNA: TGTGCCAGCTCACCACCCGGGAGGCAGGGTTCCTACGAGCAGTACTTC. Translation: CASSPPGRQGSYEQYF.